Sequencing of this TCR beta chain was carried out in a study of blood T cell repertoires in COVID-19. TCRdb's table, derived via immunoSEQ multiplex PCR, lists solely in-frame clones and lacks some. Here the sample spans about 190,000 clones, around nine tenths being singletons. This CDR3 has 15 amino acids. Trimming removed 6 bases from V and 0 bases from J, with 14 bases in between. The germline CDR1 and CDR2 sequences are MDHEN and SYDVKM. The sequence derives from a man aged 25-40 years with acute or convalescent COVID-19. The chain employs TRBV28 and TRBJ1-2; maybe TRBD1 (6 bases). Sequenced: peripheral blood. For the CDR3, the DNA is TGTGCCAGCAGCCTAAGACAGGTAGCTAACTATGGCTACACCTTC. Translated: CASSLRQVANYGYTF.